This T cell receptor (beta chain) was obtained from a study of response to subunit inactivated influenza vaccine (dated by TCRdb to 2017 to 2018). Some background on the complete study: Deep quantitative T cell receptor repertoire profiling was used in the study to track responses to a trivalent subunit inactivated influenza vaccine.

Overall results and qualifications from the work: According to the authors, only a limited number of new T cells may be recruited by each seasonal influenza vaccination.

The germline V gene encodes CDR1 DFQATT and CDR2 SNEGSKA (reference sequence). From the cysteine through the phenylalanine, the CDR3 covers 17 amino acids. Just the 51-base CDR3 DNA is kept, in frame starting at base 1. At the junction V is shortened by 1 base and J by 2 bases, with 18 bases in between. Receptors were amplified or captured by RT-PCR. TCRdb shows the sequencer as Illumina HiSeq 2500. The raw public data were reprocessed by TCRdb itself: fastp quality trimming at Q25, MiXCR clonotype calling, in-frame beta chains only. CDR3 protein duplicates are merged, each entry listing the most common genes and DNA. The sample yields 630,000 or so distinct CDR3 sequences; approximately 14% were counted once. Approximately 10% of the sample rests with the top ten. This clonotype was observed many times. Its binding antigen is unknown. There are no base qualities to consult, and no much larger clone falls within one base.

Here the sequenced sample was PBMCs from blood, taken roughly 13 days after vaccination. In this chain, TRBV20-1 is recombined with TRBJ2-1, with the D assignment possibly TRBD1 or TRBD2, given 5 matching bases for each. The receptor was isolated from a man over 45 who received an inactivated influenza vaccine. Donor details come from another sample of the same person, matched by shared clones. For the CDR3, the sequence is CSARGSAETDTYNEQFF. The nucleotide sequence reads as follows: TGCAGTGCTAGAGGTTCAGCGGAGACAGACACCTACAATGAGCAGTTCTTC.